The clone carrying this TCR beta chain was observed once. The data belong to a study of OX40 agonist ivuxolimab in advanced cancers. Whole-study context: Ivuxolimab doses were 0.01, 0.1, 0.3, 1.5, 3 or 10 mg/kg every 2 weeks.

Clones were sequenced by immunoSEQ multiplex PCR, and TCRdb holds only the in-frame ones, with some missing. The sample records approximately 54,000 clones, around 90% being singletons. The CDR3 length is 13 residues. Trimming took 9 bases from V and 0 from J, leaving 9 bases between them. CDR1 and CDR2 from the germline V gene are LGHNT and FRNRAP. The TCR comes from an adult with an advanced solid tumor such as melanoma, head and neck, liver or kidney cancer. This specimen consisted of CD4+ or CD8+ T cells sorted from blood, obtained in a trial of the OX40 agonist ivuxolimab. The rearrangement joins TRBV12-5 to TRBJ1-5, with D maybe TRBD1 (6 bases). The CDR3 sequence is CASGQYSNQPQHF. Here the CDR3 DNA reads TGTGCTAGCGGACAGTATAGCAATCAGCCCCAGCATTTT.